Below are 32 T cell receptor beta chains sequenced from a single sample in a study of T-cell reconstitution after alpha-beta-depleted transplantation in children (dated by TCRdb to about 2016). Preparation of the library involved PCR. Sequencing used an Illumina HiSeq 2500. TCR libraries were prepared with molecular barcoding, using unique molecular identifiers to normalize TCRbeta repertoire quantification. The public reads were quality trimmed at Q25 with fastp and then assembled into clones with MiXCR by TCRdb, keeping productive beta chains. Identical CDR3 protein sequences are pooled into one entry, listed with their most common genes and DNA. Across this sample there are roughly 120,000 distinct CDR3 sequences, with roughly 24% seen only once. The top ten clonotypes cover 10% to 13% of the sample. What the treatment or condition label conveys for this sample: allogeneic hematopoietic cell transplantation with graft depleted of TCRalphabeta T cells and CD19 B cells.

This specimen consisted of PBMCs, mostly from graft donor cells, obtained 180 days after TCRalphabeta/CD19-depleted stem cell transplant. The receptors here all came from a male patient aged 2 to 10 who had a stem cell transplant for chronic granulomatous disease, so the T cells may come from the graft donor.

The chain joins TRBV15 to TRBJ2-3; 8 nucleotides match TRBD2. Trimming cost V 1 base and J 2 bases; bases outside gene matches: 2. The CDR3 loop spans 15 amino acids. From germline, CDR1 is LNHNV and CDR2 YYDKDF (reference sequence). The DNA of the CDR3 is TGTGCCACCAGCAGAGCACTAGCGGTCACAGATACGCAGTATTTT. Its translation: CATSRALAVTDTQYF.

Comment on this clonotype: A much larger clone differs from this one at a single base, so this may be a read error. This chain links TRBV20-1 with TRBJ1-5, with TRBD1 identical over 9 bases. Germline CDR1 reads DFQATT; CDR2 reads SNEGSKA (reference sequence). With 6 bases clipped from V and 11 bases from J, the junction kept 11 bases outside the gene matches. This CDR3 is built from 13 residues. CDR3 protein: CSAQTGGRPAQHF. CDR3 DNA sequence: TGCAGTGCGCAGACAGGGGGTCGCCCAGCCCAGCATTTT.

This clonotype was seen at least ten times. This chain links TRBV5-1 with TRBJ2-1; 8 positions agree with TRBD2. CDR3 length: 14 residues. Per the germline V gene, CDR1 is SGHRS and CDR2 is YFSETQ. The ends lost 4 bases at V and 10 bases at J; junction bases unmatched: 10. This CDR3 reads CASSPSSTSEEQFF. In DNA, the CDR3 is TGCGCCAGCAGCCCCTCGTCGACTAGCGAAGAGCAGTTCTTC.

The chain employs TRBV13 and TRBJ1-1; TRBD1 might be the D (6 bases). The ends were cut back, 5 bases at V and 1 base at J, with 8 bases in the middle. Germline CDR1 reads PRHDT; CDR2 reads FYEKMQ (reference sequence). The CDR3 length is 13 residues. The CDR3 loop is CASSATGNTEAFF. The CDR3 DNA is TGTGCCAGCAGCGCGACAGGGAACACTGAAGCTTTCTTT.

This clonotype was counted at least ten times. The chain employs TRBV7-3 and TRBJ2-7; D may be TRBD2 (6 bases). V lost 2 bases, J lost 6 bases, and 14 bases lay in between. The CDR3 is 14 amino acids. Germline CDR1 and CDR2: SGHTA and FQGTGA. CDR3 DNA sequence: TGTGCCAGCAGCTTAGGCCCAGGGACTCCCGAGCAGTACTTC. It yields the protein CASSLGPGTPEQYF.

This clonotype was seen a few times. The rearrangement uses TRBV20-1 and TRBJ1-6, with TRBD1 matching 8 bases. J was trimmed by 13 bases and V by 6 bases; bases with no gene match: 11. CDR1 and CDR2 (germline): DFQATT, SNEGSKA (reference sequence). The CDR3 sequence is 13 residues long. CDR3 loop: CSATGTGRTPLHF. Written as DNA, the CDR3 is TGCAGTGCGACCGGGACAGGAAGAACTCCCCTCCACTTT.

This clonotype has just a few counts. The V call is TRBV28, the J call TRBJ2-1; TRBD2 matches 9 bases. CDR1 is MDHEN, CDR2 SYDVKM, per germline. This CDR3 is built from 14 residues. V shed 2 bases and J 9 bases; nucleotides not matched to a gene: 5. The CDR3 region is CASSLNSGRGEQFF. For the CDR3, the DNA is TGTGCCAGCAGTTTAAATAGCGGGAGAGGTGAGCAGTTCTTC.

This clonotype was seen ten or more times. One end of the junction does not line up with germline, which may come from a read error. The chain carries TRBV20-1 and TRBJ2-1; D possibly corresponds to TRBD1 (5 bases). This CDR3 has 17 amino acids. Per the germline V gene, CDR1 is DFQATT and CDR2 is SNEGSKA (reference sequence). CDR3 DNA: TGCAGTGCCAGAGGTTTGGGGCCGACCAGCTCCTACAATGAGCAGTTCTTC. Translation gives CSARGLGPTSSYNEQFF.

This clonotype appeared many times. The V call is TRBV7-2, the J call TRBJ2-5; D ambiguous. V gave up 0 bases and J gave up 1 base, with 9 bases separating them. The CDR3 length is 15 residues. CDR1 is SGHTA and CDR2 is FQGNSA in the germline V gene. In nucleotides, the CDR3 is TGTGCCAGCAGCTTAGCTCCTGGCTCCCAAGAGACCCAGTACTTC. Translated, it gives CASSLAPGSQETQYF.

Ten or more counts support this clonotype. V gene TRBV12-3 or TRBV12-4 combines with J gene TRBJ1-5, with D possibly matching TRBD1 (5 bases). This CDR3 comprises 18 residues. Trimming took 0 bases from V and 5 from J, leaving 20 bases between them. The CDR3 protein is CASSLALGGGILYQPQHF. In DNA, the CDR3 is TGTGCCAGCAGTTTAGCCCTCGGGGGGGGGATACTCTATCAGCCCCAGCATTTT.

This clonotype has a count of ten or more. The V and J genes are TRBV7-2 and TRBJ2-7; TRBD1 aligns across 7 bases. CDR1 is SGHTA, CDR2 FQGNSA, per germline. This CDR3 has 13 residues. V gave up 6 bases and J gave up 2 bases; unmatched junction bases: 4. CDR3 sequence: CASRPTGAYEQYF. The DNA of the CDR3 is TGTGCCAGCAGACCTACAGGGGCCTACGAGCAGTACTTC.

V usage is TRBV5-1 and J usage is TRBJ2-7, with D perhaps matching TRBD2 (6 bases). Trimming removed 4 bases at V and 0 bases at J, with 14 bases between. Germline V CDR1 and CDR2: SGHRS, YFSETQ. CDR3 length: 15 residues. The CDR3 reads CASSPGVPSSYEQYF. In DNA form, the CDR3 reads TGCGCCAGCAGCCCGGGGGTACCGAGCTCCTACGAGCAGTACTTC.

The chain couples TRBV5-1 to TRBJ2-1; D not certain. Looked up from germline, CDR1 is SGHRS and CDR2 is YFSETQ. Trimming shortened V by 1 base and J by 0 bases, and 11 bases separated the two germline ends. The CDR3 totals 16 residues. The CDR3: CASSLTAARSYNEQFF. The CDR3 coding sequence is TGCGCCAGCAGCTTGACCGCGGCCCGCTCCTACAATGAGCAGTTCTTC.

This clonotype appeared many times. The J gene is TRBJ1-1, the V gene TRBV6-1, with a possible D match to TRBD1 (5 bases). V lost 5 bases and J lost 8, with 9 bases in between. The CDR3 contains 11 residues. Germline values: CDR1 MNHNS, CDR2 SASEGT. CDR3 nucleotide sequence: TGTGCCAGCAGTAAAAGGACAGAAGCTTTCTTT. Protein: CASSKRTEAFF.

This chain uses TRBV24-1 with TRBJ1-1; a possible D gene is TRBD1 (5 bases). Germline V lookup: CDR1 KGHDR, CDR2 SFDVKD. The CDR3 spans 13 residues. The germline V and J ends were trimmed by 1 base and 5 bases, with 7 bases remaining between them. The CDR3 nucleotides are TGTGCCACCAGTGATTTCGGGGGGACTGAAGCTTTCTTT. Its translation is CATSDFGGTEAFF.

There are a few counts of this clonotype. The chain has TRBV28 and TRBJ2-1, with a tentative D call TRBD2 (5 bases). Trimming cost V 8 bases and J 6 bases, with 23 bases left between them. The V gene's germline CDR1 is MDHEN and CDR2 SYDVKM. This CDR3 region has 16 residues. The CDR3, as DNA: TGTGCCAGCTTTCCGCCGGGATTAGCCGCAATCAATGAGCAGTTCTTC. Encoded protein: CASFPPGLAAINEQFF.

The chain recombines TRBV10-3 with TRBJ2-7, with 9 bases aligning to TRBD2. With 6 bases clipped from V and 1 base from J, the junction kept 4 bases outside the gene matches. The CDR3 is 14 amino acids. The germline V gene has CDR1 ENHRY and CDR2 SYGVKD. CDR3 protein: CAIRGLATSYEQYF. The CDR3 DNA follows: TGTGCCATCAGGGGACTAGCCACTTCCTACGAGCAGTACTTC.

This clonotype was counted many times. J is TRBJ2-3 and V is TRBV5-1, with 8 bases that match TRBD2. V was clipped by 1 base and J by 3 bases; unmatched bases: 4. CDR1 and CDR2 (germline): SGHRS, YFSETQ. The CDR3 is 15 residues long. The chain's CDR3 is CASSLSVAGTDTQYF. Here the CDR3 DNA reads TGCGCCAGCAGCTTGTCGGTAGCGGGAACAGATACGCAGTATTTT.

This sequence joins TRBV12-3 or TRBV12-4 and TRBJ2-7; the D call may be TRBD1 or TRBD2 (6 bases each). This CDR3 spans 16 amino acids. The V and J ends lost 6 bases and 4 bases respectively, with 22 bases between them. The CDR3 is CASRSSGDSASYEQYF. CDR3 sequence (DNA): TGTGCCAGCAGATCCTCAGGGGACTCAGCTTCTTACGAGCAGTACTTC.

The chain couples TRBV20-1 to TRBJ2-3, with D hard to call. V was shortened by 2 bases and J by 1 base, with 13 bases between the two germline ends. The germline gives CDR1 DFQATT, CDR2 SNEGSKA (reference sequence). The CDR3 sequence is 15 residues long. The CDR3 sequence: CSARSLMAGTDTQYF. The CDR3 bases are TGCAGTGCTAGATCCCTCATGGCGGGCACAGATACGCAGTATTTT.

V usage is TRBV29-1 and J usage is TRBJ2-3; D remains ambiguous. The CDR3 length is 15 residues. Per the germline V gene, CDR1 is SQVTM and CDR2 is ANQGSEA. The V gene lost 0 bases and the J gene lost 1 base, with 11 bases spanning the gap. The CDR3 sequence: CSVEDRGSGTDTQYF. The CDR3 DNA sequence: TGCAGCGTTGAAGATCGTGGCAGTGGCACAGATACGCAGTATTTT.

The chain uses TRBV20-1 and TRBJ2-3; D call uncertain. From germline, CDR1 is DFQATT and CDR2 SNEGSKA (reference sequence). This CDR3 contains 14 residues. Trimming left V 5 bases short and J 4 bases short, with 16 bases between. The CDR3, as DNA: TGCAGTGCTGGTTCAAATAAGGACGCAGATACGCAGTATTTT. Translated, it gives CSAGSNKDADTQYF.

This rearrangement joins TRBV20-1 to TRBJ2-6; 16 nucleotides line up with TRBD2. The CDR3 contains 19 residues. Unmatched junction bases numbered 7, after V lost 5 bases and J lost 0 bases. The germline V gene encodes CDR1 DFQATT and CDR2 SNEGSKA (reference sequence). The CDR3 sequence is CSAPGLAGGKSSGANVLTF. The CDR3 DNA reads as TGCAGTGCTCCGGGACTAGCGGGAGGGAAAAGCTCTGGGGCCAACGTCCTGACTTTC.

A remark on this clonotype: This may stem from a read error, because a much larger clone lies one nucleotide away. The rearrangement joins TRBV20-1 to TRBJ2-3; maybe TRBD2 (6 bases). The germline V and J ends were trimmed by 1 base and 8 bases, with 19 bases remaining between them. Germline V gene sequence: CDR1 DFQATT, CDR2 SNEGSKA (reference sequence). The CDR3 consists of 15 residues. CDR3 amino acids: CSARVGRTGLLTQYF. CDR3 DNA: TGCAGTGCTAGAGTCGGGAGAACAGGTTTGCTTACGCAGTATTTT.

Ten or more counts support this clonotype. The chain combines TRBV5-6 with TRBJ2-1; 8 bases line up with TRBD2. V lost 0 bases and J lost 4; bases outside the gene matches: 3. Germline CDR1 SGHDT, CDR2 YYEEEE. The CDR3 has 15 residues. CDR3 sequence (DNA): TGTGCCAGCAGCTTGGTCGGGAGGGAATACAATGAGCAGTTCTTC. Protein product: CASSLVGREYNEQFF.

This chain connects TRBV4-1 to TRBJ2-1; 8 nucleotides align to TRBD1. The junction had 11 bases not matched to a gene; V was cut back by 2 bases and J by 8 bases. Germline V gives CDR1 MGHRA, CDR2 YSYEKL. The CDR3 is 16 residues long. The CDR3 nucleotides are TGCGCCAGCAGCCAAAACGCCGGGACAGGCTTGGATGAGCAGTTCTTC. Amino acid sequence: CASSQNAGTGLDEQFF.

This clonotype has more than one count but fewer than ten. The rearrangement uses TRBV4-2 and TRBJ1-5; D not certain. Trimming removed 3 bases from V and 3 bases from J, with 15 bases in between. Germline CDR1 is LGHNA and CDR2 is YNFKEQ. CDR3 length: 16 residues. The CDR3 loop is CASSHLAPGTNQPQHF. The CDR3 DNA is TGTGCCAGCAGCCACCTCGCCCCTGGTACCAATCAGCCCCAGCATTTT.

The rearrangement joins TRBV28 to TRBJ2-1, with 11 bases lining up with TRBD1. Germline V gene data show CDR1 as MDHEN and CDR2 as SYDVKM. With V trimmed by 8 bases and J by 7 bases, 4 bases remained unmatched. The CDR3 totals 13 residues. CDR3 protein: CASGTGGRNEQFF. In nucleotides, the CDR3 is TGTGCCAGCGGGACAGGGGGACGGAATGAGCAGTTCTTC.

This clonotype was recorded many times. This chain connects TRBV12-3 or TRBV12-4 to TRBJ2-3; a weak D match, TRBD2 (6 bases). CDR3 length equals 13 residues. Trimming stripped 6 bases from V and 6 bases from J, with 13 bases between. The chain's CDR3 is CASRRLVTDTQYF. The CDR3 nucleotides are TGTGCCAGCAGACGACTAGTAACCGATACGCAGTATTTT.

This clonotype has just a few counts. This sequence joins TRBV20-1 and TRBJ2-1; 10 bases are shared with TRBD2. Per the germline V gene, CDR1 is DFQATT and CDR2 is SNEGSKA (reference sequence). V shed 6 bases and J 7 bases; nucleotides not matched to a gene: 9. This CDR3 is built from 14 residues. The CDR3 sequence is CSAGLAGVSNEQFF. The CDR3 coding sequence is TGCAGTGCCGGCCTAGCGGGAGTAAGTAATGAGCAGTTCTTC.

This clonotype was found a few times. The chain couples TRBV10-3 to TRBJ2-6; 10 positions match TRBD1. Germline V gene lookup returns CDR1 ENHRY and CDR2 SYGVKD. The CDR3 runs to 17 residues. V shed 6 bases, J shed 2 bases, and the junction held 7 bases outside the gene matches. CDR3 protein: CAISRDRGRPGANVLTF. The CDR3 DNA is TGTGCCATCAGCCGGGACAGGGGAAGACCTGGGGCCAACGTCCTGACTTTC.

This clonotype showed up many times. J is TRBJ1-5 and V is TRBV5-6; TRBD1 is a possible D gene (5 bases). There are 16 residues in the CDR3. With 0 bases removed from V and 4 bases from J, the gap between germline ends came to 14 bases. The germline V gene has CDR1 SGHDT and CDR2 YYEEEE. CDR3 nucleotide sequence: TGTGCCAGCAGCTTGGTGGGGCGAGTAGCAAATCAGCCCCAGCATTTT. It is translated as CASSLVGRVANQPQHF.